The 22 T cell receptor beta chains listed next were all sequenced from one sample in a study of shared clonotypes between healthy human individuals. This table comes from immunoSEQ multiplex PCR, and its TCRdb copy is limited to in-frame clones, with some not included. The sample contains roughly 400,000 clones, about 96% of which appear only once. Material: memory CD8+ T cells sorted from blood. Noted subset: CD45RO+ cells pooled with CCR7-negative TemRA cells. The receptors were gathered from a young man in good health.

The V and J genes are TRBV5-6 and TRBJ2-1; 9 bases match TRBD1. The CDR3 runs 18 residues. Germline values: CDR1 SGHDT, CDR2 YYEEEE. Trimming took 0 bases from V and 0 from J; bases not matched to a gene: 7. The CDR3 bases are TGTGCCAGCAGCTTGGCTGGACAGGGGATTAGCTCCTACAATGAGCAGTTCTTC. Amino acid sequence: CASSLAGQGISSYNEQFF.

The chain uses TRBV14 and TRBJ2-2, with 8 nucleotides matching TRBD2. Looked up from germline, CDR1 is SGHDN and CDR2 is FVKESK. The CDR3 runs to 15 residues. V lost 3 bases and J lost 6; bases outside the gene matches: 6. CDR3 DNA sequence: TGTGCCAGCAGCCAGCTTACGGGAGGGGCCGGGGAGCTGTTTTTT. Its protein is CASSQLTGGAGELFF.

This chain uses TRBV5-1 with TRBJ2-5; 10 bases are shared with TRBD1. The length of the CDR3 is 15 residues. The germline V gene encodes CDR1 SGHRS and CDR2 YFSETQ. The V and J ends lost 0 bases and 5 bases, in that order; junction bases with no gene match: 4. The CDR3 reads CASSLAVGQGETQYF. DNA for the CDR3: TGCGCCAGCAGCTTGGCCGTGGGACAGGGGGAGACCCAGTACTTC.

This clone was counted a single time. The rearrangement joins TRBV27 to TRBJ2-6; D remains unclear. CDR3 length equals 14 residues. CDR1 is MNHEY and CDR2 is SMNVEV in the germline V gene (reference sequence). Trimming stripped 6 bases from V and 0 bases from J, with 6 bases between. The CDR3 coding sequence is TGTGCCAGCAGCCATAGCTCTGGGGCCAACGTCCTGACTTTC. This codes for CASSHSSGANVLTF.

This chain uses TRBV28 with TRBJ2-3; possibly TRBD2 for D (5 bases). Per the germline V gene, CDR1 is MDHEN and CDR2 is SYDVKM. The CDR3 is made up of 17 amino acids. Trimming took 7 bases from V and 1 from J, leaving 21 bases between them. In DNA, the CDR3 is TGTGCCAGCACTAACCGGCGAGGGAATAAGCGCACAGATACGCAGTATTTT. Amino acids: CASTNRRGNKRTDTQYF. Based on the CDR3 plus reference TRBV28 and TRBJ2-3, the full variable domain is DVKVTQSSRYLVKRTGEKVFLECVQDMDHENMFWYRQDPGLGLRLIYFSYDVKMKEKGDIPEGYSVSREKKERFSLILESASTNQTSMYLCASTNRRGNKRTDTQYFGPGTRLTVL.

V is TRBV7-9 and J is TRBJ2-1; D unresolved. Between the trimmed V and J ends, which lost 4 bases and 7 bases, there was a span of 8 bases. The CDR3 runs 12 residues. From germline, CDR1 is SEHNR and CDR2 FQNEAQ (reference sequence). The CDR3 region is CASSSSWNEQFF. The CDR3, as DNA: TGTGCCAGCAGCTCCAGTTGGAATGAGCAGTTCTTC.

The rearrangement uses TRBV7-8 and TRBJ1-1; D ambiguous. V dropped 0 bases and J dropped 1 base, with 9 bases sitting between them. The CDR3 is 15 residues long. The germline gives CDR1 SGHVS, CDR2 FQNEAQ. The CDR3 DNA is TGTGCCAGCAGCTTAGCGGGGAGGTCGAACACTGAAGCTTTCTTT. It specifies CASSLAGRSNTEAFF.

V and J are TRBV10-3 and TRBJ2-1; 14 bases align to TRBD2. V gave up 3 bases and J gave up 4 bases; unmatched junction bases: 5. Germline CDR1 ENHRY, CDR2 SYGVKD. CDR3 size: 17 residues. CDR3 coding DNA: TGTGCCATCAGTGACCCCGGGACTAGCGGGAGATACAATGAGCAGTTCTTC. Residues: CAISDPGTSGRYNEQFF.

J is TRBJ2-6 and V is TRBV5-1, with D possibly being TRBD1 (6 bases). Per germline, CDR1 SGHRS and CDR2 YFSETQ. The CDR3 spans 15 residues. The V and J ends lost 2 bases and 4 bases respectively, with 10 bases between them. The CDR3 protein is CASSLQGTGANVLTF. The CDR3 DNA follows: TGCGCCAGCAGCTTACAGGGCACCGGGGCCAACGTCCTGACTTTC.

Turning to this clone: The sample contains more than one DNA sequence encoding this CDR3. This chain links TRBV25-1 with TRBJ2-1; D gene uncertain. The germline V gene has CDR1 MGHDK and CDR2 SYGVNS. V dropped 4 bases and J dropped 7 bases, with 5 bases sitting between them. The CDR3 spans 11 residues. The CDR3 bases are TGTGCCAGCAGTGGCTATAATGAGCAGTTCTTC. This sequence encodes CASSGYNEQFF.

V is TRBV6-6 and J is TRBJ1-2; perhaps TRBD1 as D (6 bases). The germline gives CDR1 MNHNY, CDR2 SVGAGI (reference sequence). This CDR3 spans 13 amino acids. Between the trimmed V and J ends, which lost 6 bases and 6 bases, there was a span of 14 bases. The CDR3 loop reads CASRTDRRDGYTF. CDR3 in DNA: TGTGCCAGCAGGACTGACAGGAGGGATGGCTACACCTTC.

The rearrangement links TRBV7-9 to TRBJ2-3; D perhaps matches TRBD2 (6 bases). The CDR3 covers 13 residues. Trimming removed 4 bases from V and 7 bases from J, with 12 bases in between. Germline V gene sequence: CDR1 SEHNR, CDR2 FQNEAQ (reference sequence). Written as DNA, the CDR3 is TGTGCCAGCAGCTCGGGACTTAGTTATACGCAGTATTTT. It codes for CASSSGLSYTQYF.

The chain links TRBV2 to TRBJ2-3, with D uncertain. Germline values: CDR1 SNHLY, CDR2 FYNNEI. V was shortened by 8 bases and J by 1 base, with 16 bases between the two germline ends. The CDR3 length is 15 residues. The DNA for the CDR3 is TGTGCCAGCTCCATTTACTTCGGACGCACAGATACGCAGTATTTT. This codes for CASSIYFGRTDTQYF.

The chain carries TRBV19 and TRBJ2-7, with 8 positions matching TRBD1. The germline gives CDR1 LNHDA, CDR2 SQIVND (reference sequence). The CDR3 has 13 amino acids. Trimming cost V 4 bases and J 7 bases; bases outside gene matches: 6. CDR3 sequence (DNA): TGTGCCAGTAGTACCGGGACAGGTCTGGAGCAGTACTTC. This encodes CASSTGTGLEQYF.

The rearrangement uses TRBV28 and TRBJ2-3; 10 bases are shared with TRBD2. Trimming cost V 0 bases and J 3 bases; bases outside gene matches: 0. CDR3 size: 15 residues. Germline CDR1 and CDR2: MDHEN and SYDVKM. CDR3 in DNA: TGTGCCAGCAGTTTATGGACTAGCGGGACAGATACGCAGTATTTT. Translating gives CASSLWTSGTDTQYF.

The CDR3 sequence is CASTRQFPYGYTF. The CDR3 bases are TGTGCCAGCACTAGACAGTTCCCCTATGGCTACACCTTC. The chain joins TRBV28 to TRBJ1-2, with D possibly TRBD1 on 5 matching bases. Trimming stripped 7 bases from V and 4 bases from J, with 13 bases between. Germline CDR1 is MDHEN and CDR2 is SYDVKM. This CDR3 contains 13 residues.

The chain employs TRBV16 and TRBJ2-3; unclear D gene. Trimming took off 2 bases at V and 8 bases at J, with 8 bases between the two ends. Germline V gene data show CDR1 as KGHSY and CDR2 as FQNENV. This CDR3 region has 12 residues. The CDR3 protein is CASSQRQPTQYF. Written as DNA, the CDR3 is TGTGCCAGCAGCCAACGGCAGCCTACGCAGTATTTT. The whole variable domain, remainder taken from reference TRBV16 and TRBJ2-3, is GEEVAQTPKHLVRGEGQKAKLYCAPIKGHSYVFWYQQVLKNEFKFLISFQNENVFDETGMPKERFSAKCLPNSPCSLEIQATKLEDSAVYFCASSQRQPTQYFGPGTRLTVL.

The rearrangement uses TRBV7-9 and TRBJ2-3; 11 bases are a match to TRBD2. Germline V gene data show CDR1 as SEHNR and CDR2 as FQNEAQ (reference sequence). The CDR3 is 17 amino acids. V dropped 5 bases and J dropped 3; count of bases not matched to a gene: 10. The CDR3 region has the DNA TGTGCCAGCAGCCCGCTACTAGCGGGAGCGGCGACAGATACGCAGTATTTT. Protein sequence: CASSPLLAGAATDTQYF.

The CDR3 loop reads CASRTSLGGYEQYF. The CDR3 DNA sequence: TGTGCCAGCAGGACCTCCCTCGGGGGCTACGAGCAGTACTTC. V and J are TRBV28 and TRBJ2-7; maybe TRBD2 (6 bases). V was trimmed by 6 bases and J by 3 bases, leaving 15 bases between them. Germline V lookup: CDR1 MDHEN, CDR2 SYDVKM. The CDR3 covers 14 residues.

The V gene is TRBV6-5, the J gene TRBJ2-7; the D is unclear. The germline V gene has CDR1 MNHEY and CDR2 SVGAGI. There are 16 residues in the CDR3. Trimming removed 2 bases at V and 2 bases at J, with 16 bases between. CDR3 region: CASSYHSSRAPYEQYF. The CDR3 region has the DNA TGTGCCAGCAGTTACCACTCGAGCCGTGCCCCCTACGAGCAGTACTTC.

J is TRBJ2-7 and V is TRBV5-6; no definite D call. Germline V gene data show CDR1 as SGHDT and CDR2 as YYEEEE. The CDR3 has 14 residues. Trimming removed 1 base at V and 1 base at J, with 9 bases between. The CDR3, as DNA: TGTGCCAGCAGCTTGCTGAAGGGTTCCTACGAGCAGTACTTC. Translation: CASSLLKGSYEQYF.

This rearrangement joins TRBV7-9 to TRBJ2-3; 7 nucleotides match TRBD1. V shed 2 bases and J 3 bases; nucleotides not matched to a gene: 5. This CDR3 spans 15 amino acids. Germline V lookup: CDR1 SEHNR, CDR2 FQNEAQ (reference sequence). CDR3 residues: CASSLRGGGTDTQYF. CDR3 in DNA: TGTGCCAGCAGCTTACGAGGGGGCGGGACAGATACGCAGTATTTT.